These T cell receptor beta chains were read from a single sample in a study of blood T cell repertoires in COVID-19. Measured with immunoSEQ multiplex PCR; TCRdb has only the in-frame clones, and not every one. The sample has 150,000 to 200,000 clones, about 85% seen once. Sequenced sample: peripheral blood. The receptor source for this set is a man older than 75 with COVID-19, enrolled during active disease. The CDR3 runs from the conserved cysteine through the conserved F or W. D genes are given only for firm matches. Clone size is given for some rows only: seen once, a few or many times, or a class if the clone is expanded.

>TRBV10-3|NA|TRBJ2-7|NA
CASRGPYEQYF
TGTGCCTCACGGGGTCCGTACGAGCAGTACTTC
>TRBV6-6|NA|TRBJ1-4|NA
CASVGVIDEKLFF
TGTGCCAGCGTAGGGGTTATTGATGAAAAACTGTTTTTT
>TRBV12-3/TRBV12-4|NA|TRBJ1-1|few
CASSLVVSVVAFF
TGTGCCAGCAGTCTTGTTGTAAGCGTCGTGGCTTTCTTT
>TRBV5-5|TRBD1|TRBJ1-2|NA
CASSLDHDRDYGYTF
TGTGCCAGCAGCCTGGACCATGACAGGGACTATGGCTACACCTTC
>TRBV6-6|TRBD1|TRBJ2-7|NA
CASSYSGRGRNEQYF
TGTGCCAGCAGTTACTCCGGCAGGGGGCGGAACGAGCAGTACTTC
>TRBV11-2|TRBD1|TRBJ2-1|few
CASRHTAGTGRDEQFF
TGTGCCAGCAGGCATACTGCCGGGACAGGACGGGATGAGCAGTTCTTC
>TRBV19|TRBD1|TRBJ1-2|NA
CASSADRGLNYGYTF
TGTGCCAGTAGTGCCGACAGGGGGCTTAACTATGGCTACACCTTC
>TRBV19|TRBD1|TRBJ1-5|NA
CASKGDRASNQPQHF
TGTGCCAGTAAGGGGGACAGGGCGAGCAATCAGCCCCAGCATTTT
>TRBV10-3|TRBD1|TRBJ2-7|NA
CAIRDRDSYEQYF
TGTGCCATCAGGGACAGGGATTCCTACGAGCAGTACTTC
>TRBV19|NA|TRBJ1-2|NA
CASRGEGIRRPGDDNYGYTF
TGTGCCAGTCGTGGGGAGGGGATCCGGAGGCCGGGGGACGATAACTATGGCTACACCTTC
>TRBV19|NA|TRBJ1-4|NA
CASTPGVGAEKLFF
TGTGCCAGTACTCCAGGGGTTGGTGCTGAAAAACTGTTTTTT
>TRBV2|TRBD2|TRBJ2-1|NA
CASRGLAGVNEQFF
TGTGCCAGCAGGGGACTAGCGGGGGTCAATGAGCAGTTCTTC
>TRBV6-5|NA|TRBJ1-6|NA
CASSYGGAGYNSPLHF
TGTGCCAGCAGTTACGGAGGGGCGGGTTATAATTCACCCCTCCACTTT
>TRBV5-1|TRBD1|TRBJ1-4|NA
CASSFTGGRGEKLFF
TGCGCCAGCAGCTTCACAGGGGGCAGAGGTGAAAAACTGTTTTTT
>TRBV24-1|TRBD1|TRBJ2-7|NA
CATSDSGTGGGYEQYF
TGTGCCACCAGTGACTCCGGGACAGGAGGGGGCTACGAGCAGTACTTC
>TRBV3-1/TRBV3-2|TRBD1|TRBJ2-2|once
CASSRQGSVGELFF
TGTGCCAGCAGCCGACAGGGTTCGGTCGGGGAGCTGTTTTTT
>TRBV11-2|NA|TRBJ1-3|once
CASSLGEVSSGNTIYF
TGTGCCAGCAGCTTAGGGGAGGTTAGCTCTGGAAACACCATATATTTT
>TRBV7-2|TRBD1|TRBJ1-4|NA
CASSSPGTGGEKLFF
TGTGCCAGCAGCTCCCCCGGGACAGGTGGTGAAAAACTGTTTTTT
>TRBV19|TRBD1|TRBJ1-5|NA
CASSIRLAGGYSNQPQHF
TGTGCCAGTAGTATTCGGTTGGCAGGGGGTTATAGCAATCAGCCCCAGCATTTT
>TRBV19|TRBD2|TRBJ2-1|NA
CASSTPGGGGNNEQFF
TGTGCCAGTAGTACGCCGGGGGGCGGGGGGAACAATGAGCAGTTCTTC
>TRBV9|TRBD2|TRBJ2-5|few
CASSVGASGDLQETQYF
TGTGCCAGCAGCGTAGGGGCTAGCGGGGACTTACAAGAGACCCAGTACTTC
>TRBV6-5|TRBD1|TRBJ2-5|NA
CASTRHRGQETQYF
TGTGCCAGCACTCGCCACAGGGGTCAAGAGACCCAGTACTTC
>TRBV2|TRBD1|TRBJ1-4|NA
CASSERGTGNEKLFF
TGTGCCAGCAGTGAACGGGGGACAGGGAATGAAAAACTGTTTTTT
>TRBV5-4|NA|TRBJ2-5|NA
CASSLSDSQETQYF
TGTGCCAGCAGCTTATCGGACAGCCAAGAGACCCAGTACTTC
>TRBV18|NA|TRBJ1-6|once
CASSPVEGGGNSPLHF
TGTGCCAGCTCACCGGTCGAGGGAGGGGGGAATTCACCCCTCCACTTT
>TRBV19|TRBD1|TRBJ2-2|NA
CASTITGGMNTGELFF
TGTGCCAGTACCATTACAGGGGGAATGAACACCGGGGAGCTGTTTTTT
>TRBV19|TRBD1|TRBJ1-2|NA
CASRTGGGYTF
TGTGCCTCTAGGACAGGGGGTGGCTACACCTTC
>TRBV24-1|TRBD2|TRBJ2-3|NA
CATSDSGLAGGTSTDTQYF
TGTGCCACCAGTGACTCGGGACTAGCGGGGGGGACTAGCACAGATACGCAGTATTTT
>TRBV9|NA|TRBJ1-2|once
CASSVARAGPSYTF
TGTGCCAGCAGCGTAGCACGGGCAGGGCCAAGCTACACCTTC
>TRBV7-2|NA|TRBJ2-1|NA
CASSLMRENEQFF
TGTGCCAGCAGCTTAATGAGGGAAAATGAGCAGTTCTTC
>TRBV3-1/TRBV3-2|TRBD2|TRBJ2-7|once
CASSRSGGPSSYEQYF
TGTGCCAGCAGCCGTAGCGGGGGGCCTAGCTCCTACGAGCAGTACTTC
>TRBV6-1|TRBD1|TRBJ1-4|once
CASSERATGGSTNEKLFF
TGTGCCAGCAGCGAAAGGGCAACAGGGGGGTCAACTAATGAAAAACTGTTTTTT
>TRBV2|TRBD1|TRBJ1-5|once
CAGRTGGNQPQHF
TGTGCCGGAAGGACAGGGGGCAATCAGCCCCAGCATTTT
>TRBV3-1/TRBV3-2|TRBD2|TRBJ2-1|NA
CASSYGTSGGYNEQFF
TGTGCCAGCAGCTACGGGACTAGCGGGGGTTACAATGAGCAGTTCTTC
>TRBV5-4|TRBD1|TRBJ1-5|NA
CASSQGGGDQPQHF
TGTGCCAGCAGCCAAGGGGGCGGAGATCAGCCCCAGCATTTT
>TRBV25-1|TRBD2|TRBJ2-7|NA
CASSDATSGGAGEQYF
TGTGCCAGCAGTGATGCTACTAGCGGGGGGGCGGGAGAGCAGTACTTC
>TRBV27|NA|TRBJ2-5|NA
CASKKGPGVQETQYF
TGTGCCAGCAAAAAGGGCCCCGGGGTACAAGAGACCCAGTACTTC
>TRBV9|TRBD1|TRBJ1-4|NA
CASSEGQGAQEKLFF
TGTGCCAGCAGCGAGGGACAGGGGGCCCAAGAAAAACTGTTTTTT
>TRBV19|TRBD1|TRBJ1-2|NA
CASSRQGKDYGYTF
TGTGCCAGTAGTAGACAGGGAAAAGACTATGGCTACACCTTC
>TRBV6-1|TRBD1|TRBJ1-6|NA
CASSELQGAVSPLHF
TGTGCCAGCAGTGAATTGCAGGGGGCGGTTTCACCCCTCCACTTT
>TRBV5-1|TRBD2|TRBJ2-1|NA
CASSLAGGPPSVNEQFF
TGCGCCAGCAGCTTGGCGGGGGGGCCCCCCTCGGTCAATGAGCAGTTCTTC
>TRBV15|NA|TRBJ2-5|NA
CATSRAGSSYYETQYF
TGTGCCACCAGCAGAGCTGGCAGTTCGTATTACGAGACCCAGTACTTC
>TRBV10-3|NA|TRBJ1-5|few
CATTPGPRGQPQHF
TGTGCCACTACTCCGGGCCCACGGGGTCAGCCCCAGCATTTT
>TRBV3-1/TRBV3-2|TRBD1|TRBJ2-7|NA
CASSLTRRDREYEQYF
TGTGCCAGCAGCCTCACCCGGAGGGACAGGGAATACGAGCAGTACTTC
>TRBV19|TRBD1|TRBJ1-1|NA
CASIRQGFTEAFF
TGTGCCAGTATTAGACAGGGGTTCACTGAAGCTTTCTTT
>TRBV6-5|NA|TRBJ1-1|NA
CASSYGRDTEAFF
TGTGCCAGCAGTTACGGCAGGGACACTGAAGCTTTCTTT
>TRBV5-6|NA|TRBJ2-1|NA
CASSLGGNLHNEQFF
TGTGCCAGCAGCTTGGGGGGCAATCTTCACAATGAGCAGTTCTTC
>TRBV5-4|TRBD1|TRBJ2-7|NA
CASRPGTGDSYEQYF
TGTGCCAGCAGACCCGGGACAGGGGACTCCTACGAGCAGTACTTC
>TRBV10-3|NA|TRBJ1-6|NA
CAISEEAVYNSPLHF
TGTGCCATCAGTGAAGAGGCAGTTTATAATTCACCCCTCCACTTT
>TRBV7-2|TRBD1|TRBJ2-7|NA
CASSPGQGREQYF
TGTGCCAGCAGCCCCGGACAGGGGCGCGAGCAGTACTTC
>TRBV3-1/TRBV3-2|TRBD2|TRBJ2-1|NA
CASSHTSGGAGNEQFF
TGTGCCAGCAGCCATACTAGCGGGGGGGCTGGCAATGAGCAGTTCTTC
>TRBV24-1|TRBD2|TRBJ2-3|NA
CATSDPSGGSTDTQYF
TGTGCCACCAGTGACCCTAGCGGGGGGTCCACAGATACGCAGTATTTT